This is a list of T cell receptor beta chains from one sample in a study of CD8 T cells in ankylosing spondylitis. A single record per CDR3 protein comes from TCRdb applying MiXCR to the 5' RACE reads. The sample includes about 840,000 distinct CDR3 sequences, about an eighth seen only once; the top ten take 0.51%. The source material was blood, either unsorted or a sorted T cell fraction (not recorded which). These receptors were obtained from a male donor with ankylosing spondylitis. Each CDR3 is given with its conserved first and last residue. Fields, in order: D gene, clone size, J gene, V gene, CDR3 protein, CDR3 DNA. A D gene is named only where the DNA matches it firmly. Only part of the rows carry a size: once, few, many, or a class if the clone is expanded.

TRBD2	many	TRBJ2-1	TRBV6-5	CASSSLPGTSGYNEQFF	TGTGCCAGCAGTTCCCTCCCGGGGACTAGCGGGTACAATGAGCAGTTCTTC
TRBD2	few	TRBJ2-7	TRBV14	CASSAGLAGTLYEQYF	TGTGCCAGCAGCGCAGGACTAGCGGGAACTCTCTACGAGCAGTACTTC
-	few	TRBJ2-7	TRBV20-1	CSAPKGTVQYF	TGCAGTGCCCCAAAGGGGACTGTGCAGTACTTC
-	many	TRBJ2-5	TRBV4-2	CASSLGDRGQETQYF	TGTGCCAGCAGTCTGGGAGACCGAGGTCAAGAGACCCAGTACTTC
-	-	TRBJ2-3	TRBV12-5	CASGLGEDTQYF	TGTGCTAGTGGTTTGGGTGAAGATACGCAGTATTTT
-	-	TRBJ1-2	TRBV20-1	CSAIIGLYGYTF	TGCAGTGCTATAATTGGGCTCTATGGCTACACCTTC
-	many	TRBJ2-3	TRBV28	CASSRGTITTDTQYF	TGTGCCAGCAGTCGGGGGACAATCACAACAGATACGCAGTATTTT
-	-	TRBJ2-2	TRBV11-3	CASSLRRDTGELFF	TGTGCCAGCAGCTTACGGCGGGACACCGGGGAGCTGTTTTTT
-	-	TRBJ2-5	TRBV6-6	CASWLGLETQYF	TGTGCCAGTTGGTTAGGGTTGGAGACCCAGTACTTC
TRBD1	few	TRBJ2-3	TRBV10-3	CAISEYVPGQVYTDTQYF	TGTGCCATCAGTGAGTACGTACCGGGACAGGTTTACACAGATACGCAGTATTTT
-	-	TRBJ2-1	TRBV9	CASSVIEASREQFF	TGTGCCAGCAGCGTTATCGAGGCTAGCCGGGAGCAGTTCTTC
-	-	TRBJ2-7	TRBV7-2	CASSLLSDTYEQYF	TGTGCCAGCAGCTTATTATCGGATACCTACGAGCAGTACTTC
-	many	TRBJ2-7	TRBV29-1	CSVLRRFEQYF	TGCAGCGTCCTCCGCCGATTCGAGCAGTACTTC
TRBD1	-	TRBJ1-2	TRBV7-3	CASSPPGQGFGYTF	TGTGCCAGCAGCCCCCCGGGACAGGGGTTTGGCTACACCTTC
TRBD2	-	TRBJ2-1	TRBV18	CASSPPGLAGLEQFF	TGTGCCAGCTCACCACCGGGACTAGCGGGACTTGAGCAGTTCTTC
TRBD1	-	TRBJ1-2	TRBV12-3/TRBV12-4	CASTPGQGAYYGYTF	TGTGCCAGCACCCCCGGACAGGGGGCATATTATGGCTACACCTTC
TRBD2	many	TRBJ2-1	TRBV9	CASSVEAGVNEQFF	TGTGCCAGCAGCGTAGAAGCGGGGGTCAATGAGCAGTTCTTC
TRBD2	many	TRBJ2-7	TRBV10-3	CAISEWAGTSGRYEQYF	TGTGCCATCAGTGAGTGGGCCGGGACTAGCGGGCGGTACGAGCAGTACTTC
TRBD2	-	TRBJ2-1	TRBV6-2/TRBV6-3	CASSRPPGLAGDNEQFF	TGTGCCAGCAGCAGACCCCCGGGACTAGCGGGGGATAATGAGCAGTTCTTC
-	-	TRBJ2-1	TRBV20-1	CSATPSNEQFF	TGCAGTGCCACCCCTAGCAATGAGCAGTTCTTC
TRBD1	-	TRBJ2-7	TRBV15	CATSRTGDSEQYF	TGTGCCACCAGCAGGACAGGGGACAGCGAGCAGTACTTC
-	-	TRBJ2-5	TRBV5-5	CASSLILQETQYF	TGTGCCAGCAGCTTGATCCTCCAAGAGACCCAGTACTTC
-	-	TRBJ2-7	TRBV12-3/TRBV12-4	CASSLEIVRGGESEQYF	TGTGCCAGCAGTTTAGAGATAGTAAGAGGGGGGGAATCCGAGCAGTACTTC
-	few	TRBJ2-1	TRBV7-2	CASSLSATYNEQFF	TGTGCCAGCAGCTTATCTGCCACCTACAATGAGCAGTTCTTC
TRBD1	-	TRBJ2-2	TRBV15	CATSRGTGYTGELFF	TGTGCCACCAGCAGGGGGACAGGGTACACCGGGGAGCTGTTTTTT
-	-	TRBJ1-6	TRBV4-3	CASRPSWGSGNSPLHF	TGCGCCAGCAGACCAAGCTGGGGGTCCGGGAATTCACCCCTCCACTTT
-	few	TRBJ2-1	TRBV20-1	CSARTGTEQFF	TGCAGTGCTCGTACTGGGACTGAGCAGTTCTTC
-	-	TRBJ2-1	TRBV7-3	CASSLTHGGGEQFF	TGTGCCAGCAGCTTGACTCACGGGGGTGGAGAGCAGTTCTTC
-	-	TRBJ1-6	TRBV5-1	CASSYSSYNSPLHF	TGCGCCAGCAGCTACAGCTCCTATAATTCACCCCTCCACTTT
-	few	TRBJ2-7	TRBV11-1	CASSLRGRGMYEQYF	TGTGCCAGCAGCTTGCGCGGCAGGGGAATGTACGAGCAGTACTTC
-	few	TRBJ2-7	TRBV20-1	CSARPPLGSYYEQYF	TGCAGTGCTAGACCTCCACTAGGTTCCTACTACGAGCAGTACTTC
-	-	TRBJ1-1	TRBV5-1	CASSLRTGGKSTEAFF	TGCGCCAGCAGCTTGAGGACGGGGGGGAAGAGCACTGAAGCTTTCTTT
-	few	TRBJ2-2	TRBV5-8	CASSFRGHWELFF	TGTGCCAGCAGCTTCCGGGGGCATTGGGAGCTGTTTTTT
TRBD1	-	TRBJ1-2	TRBV5-1	CASSQDRGADGYTF	TGCGCCAGCAGCCAGGACAGGGGCGCGGATGGCTACACCTTC
-	many	TRBJ2-5	TRBV12-3/TRBV12-4	CASSPGKVFQETQYF	TGTGCCAGCAGCCCCGGGAAGGTGTTCCAAGAGACCCAGTACTTC
-	-	TRBJ1-4	TRBV7-2	CASSLQGLTNEKLFF	TGTGCCAGCAGCTTACAGGGTCTAACTAATGAAAAACTGTTTTTT
TRBD2	few	TRBJ2-1	TRBV20-1	CSARASSGKSYNEQFF	TGCAGTGCTAGAGCAAGTAGCGGGAAGTCCTACAATGAGCAGTTCTTC
-	-	TRBJ2-3	TRBV20-1	CSATQVGATDTQYF	TGCAGTGCCACACAGGTGGGAGCGACAGATACGCAGTATTTT
-	-	TRBJ2-5	TRBV15	CATSRDLAGTETQYF	TGTGCCACCAGCAGAGATCTTGCAGGGACAGAGACCCAGTACTTC
-	-	TRBJ2-7	TRBV18	CASSKQGTSEQYF	TGTGCCAGCTCCAAACAGGGAACTTCCGAGCAGTACTTC
-	many	TRBJ1-5	TRBV20-1	CSASIGDSNQPQHF	TGCAGTGCTTCGATAGGTGATAGCAATCAGCCCCAGCATTTT
TRBD2	many	TRBJ2-1	TRBV20-1	CSEGRGSVANEQFF	TGCAGTGAAGGGCGCGGGAGCGTCGCCAATGAGCAGTTCTTC
TRBD1	-	TRBJ2-7	TRBV5-1	CASSDLQGAREQYF	TGCGCCAGCAGCGATCTACAGGGGGCGCGTGAGCAGTACTTC
TRBD1	-	TRBJ1-5	TRBV27	CASSLENRGQPQHF	TGTGCCAGCAGTTTAGAGAACAGGGGCCAGCCCCAGCATTTT
TRBD1	many	TRBJ1-4	TRBV29-1	CSVRQGGGKLFF	TGCAGCGTTCGACAGGGGGGTGGAAAACTGTTTTTT